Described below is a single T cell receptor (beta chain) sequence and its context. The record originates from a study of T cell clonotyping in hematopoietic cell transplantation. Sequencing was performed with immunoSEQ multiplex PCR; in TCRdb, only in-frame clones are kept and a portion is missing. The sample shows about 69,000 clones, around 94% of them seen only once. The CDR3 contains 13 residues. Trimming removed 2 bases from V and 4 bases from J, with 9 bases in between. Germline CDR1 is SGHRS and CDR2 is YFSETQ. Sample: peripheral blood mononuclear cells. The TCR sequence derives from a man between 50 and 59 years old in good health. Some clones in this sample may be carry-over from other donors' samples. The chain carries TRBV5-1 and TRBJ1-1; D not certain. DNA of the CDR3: TGCGCCAGCAGCTTCATGGACGGCACTGAAGCTTTCTTT. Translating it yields CASSFMDGTEAFF.